The clone carrying this T cell receptor (beta chain) came up a few times. TCRdb redid the calling of the 5' RACE reads with MiXCR, one entry per CDR3 protein. The table includes over 50,000 distinct CDR3 sequences, roughly 30% detected once. There are 13 residues in the CDR3. The V and J ends lost 6 bases and 5 bases respectively, with 13 bases between them. The germline gives CDR1 SEHNR, CDR2 FQNEAQ (reference sequence). V gene TRBV7-9 combines with J gene TRBJ1-1; no firm D call. Sequenced: tumor-infiltrating naive CD4+ T cells sorted from the breast tumor. Subset in this sample: naive CD4+ T cells, CD4+CD45RA+CD25-. This TCR was recovered from a female donor with breast cancer. The chain's CDR3 is CASRPGSMTEAFF. Here the CDR3 DNA reads TGTGCCAGCAGACCCGGCAGTATGACTGAAGCTTTCTTT.